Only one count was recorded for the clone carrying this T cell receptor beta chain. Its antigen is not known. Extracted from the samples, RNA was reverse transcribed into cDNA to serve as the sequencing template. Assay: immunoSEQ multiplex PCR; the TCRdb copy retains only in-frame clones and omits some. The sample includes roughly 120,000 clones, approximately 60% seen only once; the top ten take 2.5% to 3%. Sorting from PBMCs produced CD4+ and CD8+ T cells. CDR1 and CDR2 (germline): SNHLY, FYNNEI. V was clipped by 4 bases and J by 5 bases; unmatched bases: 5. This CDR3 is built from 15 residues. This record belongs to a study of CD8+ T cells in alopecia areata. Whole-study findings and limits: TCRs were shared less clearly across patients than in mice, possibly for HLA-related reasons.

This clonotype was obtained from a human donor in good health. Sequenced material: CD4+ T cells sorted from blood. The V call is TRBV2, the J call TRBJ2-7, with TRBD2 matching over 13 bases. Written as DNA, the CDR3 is TGTGCCAGCAGTGGACTAGCGGGGGGTTGGAACGAGCAGTACTTC. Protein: CASSGLAGGWNEQYF.